This TCR beta chain stems from a study of blood T cell repertoires in COVID-19. Study-wide context: Some COVID-19 samples were acute and others convalescent; all came from the United States, Italy and Spain. Nucleic acid was either cDNA or gDNA, and it came from T cells, B-cell-depleted T cells, or PBMCs.

V shed 3 bases and J 3 bases; nucleotides not matched to a gene: 5. The V gene's germline CDR1 is DFQATT and CDR2 SNEGSKA (reference sequence). CDR3 size: 14 residues. The data were produced by immunoSEQ multiplex PCR, yet TCRdb's version contains in-frame clones alone and is incomplete. The sample contains 130,000 to 150,000 clones, 84% of which appear only once. The rearrangement links TRBV20-1 to TRBJ2-1; 7 bases match TRBD2. The clonotype comes from a woman aged 50 to 65 who had been exposed to COVID-19. The sample taken for sequencing was PBMCs or T cells enriched from blood (not recorded which). CDR3 sequence (DNA): TGCAGTGCTAGTCTGGCGGGGGTCTACAATGAGCAGTTCTTC. This gives the protein CSASLAGVYNEQFF.